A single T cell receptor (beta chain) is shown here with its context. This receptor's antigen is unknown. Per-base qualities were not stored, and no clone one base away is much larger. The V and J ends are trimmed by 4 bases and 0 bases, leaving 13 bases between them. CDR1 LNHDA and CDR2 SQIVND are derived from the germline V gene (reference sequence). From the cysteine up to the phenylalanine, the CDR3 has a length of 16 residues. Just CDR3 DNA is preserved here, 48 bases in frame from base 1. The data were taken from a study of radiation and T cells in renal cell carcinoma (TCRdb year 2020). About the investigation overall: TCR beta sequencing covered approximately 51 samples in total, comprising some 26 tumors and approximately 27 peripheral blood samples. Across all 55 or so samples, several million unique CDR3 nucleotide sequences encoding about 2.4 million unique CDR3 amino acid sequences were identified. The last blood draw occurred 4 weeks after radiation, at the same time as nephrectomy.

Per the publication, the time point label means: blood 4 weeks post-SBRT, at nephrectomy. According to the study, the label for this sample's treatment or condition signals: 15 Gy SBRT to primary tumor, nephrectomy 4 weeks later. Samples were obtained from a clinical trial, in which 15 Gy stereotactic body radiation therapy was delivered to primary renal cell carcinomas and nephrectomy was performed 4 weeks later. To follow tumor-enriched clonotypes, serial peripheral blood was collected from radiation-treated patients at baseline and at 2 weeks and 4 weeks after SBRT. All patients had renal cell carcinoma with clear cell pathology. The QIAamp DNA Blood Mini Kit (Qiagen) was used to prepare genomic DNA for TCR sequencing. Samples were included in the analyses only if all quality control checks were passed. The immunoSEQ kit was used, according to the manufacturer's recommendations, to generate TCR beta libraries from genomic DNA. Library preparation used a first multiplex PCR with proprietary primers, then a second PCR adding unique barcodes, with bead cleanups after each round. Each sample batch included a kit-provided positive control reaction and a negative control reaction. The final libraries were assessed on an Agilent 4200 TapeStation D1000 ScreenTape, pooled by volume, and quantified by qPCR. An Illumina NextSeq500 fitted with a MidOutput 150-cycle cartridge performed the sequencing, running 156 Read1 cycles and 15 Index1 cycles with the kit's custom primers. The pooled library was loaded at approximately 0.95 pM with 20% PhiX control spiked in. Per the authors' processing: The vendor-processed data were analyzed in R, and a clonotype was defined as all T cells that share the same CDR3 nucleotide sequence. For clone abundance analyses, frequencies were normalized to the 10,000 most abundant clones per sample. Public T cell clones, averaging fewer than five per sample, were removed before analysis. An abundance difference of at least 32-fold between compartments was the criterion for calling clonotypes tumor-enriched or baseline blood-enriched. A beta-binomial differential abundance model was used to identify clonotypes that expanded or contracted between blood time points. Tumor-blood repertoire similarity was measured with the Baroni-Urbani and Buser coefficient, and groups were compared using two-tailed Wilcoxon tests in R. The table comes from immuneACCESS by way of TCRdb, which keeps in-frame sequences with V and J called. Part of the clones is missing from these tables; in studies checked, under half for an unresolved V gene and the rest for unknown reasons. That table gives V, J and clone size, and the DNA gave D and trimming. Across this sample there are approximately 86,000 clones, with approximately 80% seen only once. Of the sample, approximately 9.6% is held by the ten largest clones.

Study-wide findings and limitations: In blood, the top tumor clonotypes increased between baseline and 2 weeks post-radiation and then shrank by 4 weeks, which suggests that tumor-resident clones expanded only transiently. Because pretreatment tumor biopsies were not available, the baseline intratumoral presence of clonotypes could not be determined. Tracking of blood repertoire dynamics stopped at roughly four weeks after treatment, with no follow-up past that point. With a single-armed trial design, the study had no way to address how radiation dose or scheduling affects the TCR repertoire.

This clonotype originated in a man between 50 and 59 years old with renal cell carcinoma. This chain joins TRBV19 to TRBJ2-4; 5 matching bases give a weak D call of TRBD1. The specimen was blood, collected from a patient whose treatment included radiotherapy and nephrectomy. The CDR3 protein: CASSTIGHLAKNIQYF. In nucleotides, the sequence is TGTGCCAGTAGTACAATAGGACATTTAGCCAAAAACATTCAGTACTTC.